The clone carrying this T cell receptor (beta chain) was observed a few times. The data belong to a study of identical twins. TCRdb itself ran the 5' RACE reads through MiXCR, one entry per CDR3 protein. This sample has around 530,000 distinct CDR3 sequences, with roughly 15% found just once. Between the trimmed V and J ends, which lost 3 bases and 2 bases, there was a span of 19 bases. Germline V gives CDR1 LNHNV, CDR2 YYDKDF (reference sequence). CDR3 length: 17 residues. The same data also contributed to another study, on yellow fever vaccine responses in identical twins.

This sequence originates from a woman between 18 and 29 years old in good health. The sequenced sample consisted of CD4+ T cells sorted from blood. V gene TRBV15 combines with J gene TRBJ2-5; D might be TRBD2 (6 bases). CDR3 coding DNA: TGTGCCACCAGCAGGACCCTAGAATCCGGGACTCAAGAGACCCAGTACTTC. Translation gives CATSRTLESGTQETQYF. Full variable domain (rest looked up from reference TRBV15 and TRBJ2-5): DAMVIQNPRYQVTQFGKPVTLSCSQTLNHNVMYWYQQKSSQAPKLLFHYYDKDFNNEADTPDNFQSRRPNTSFCFLDIRSPGLGDTAMYLCATSRTLESGTQETQYFGPGTRLLVL.